The 8 T cell receptor beta chains given below trace back to one sample, sequenced in a study of T cell repertoires in cytomegalovirus infection. The antigens of these receptors remain unknown. Via MiXCR, TCRdb re-called the reads, giving one row per CDR3 protein. The data contain more than 300,000 distinct CDR3 sequences, just under 35% of them seen just once; the ten biggest clones take up about 13%. Source: cultured PBMCs, taken from culture after CMV antigen stimulation. Every receptor here comes from a human donor in good health (CMV status not recorded). Some clones in this sample may be carry-over from other donors' samples.

The rearrangement links TRBV6-2 or TRBV6-3 to TRBJ2-3; 8 bases agree with TRBD2. Germline V gives CDR1 MNHEY, CDR2 SVGEGT. V was pared by 2 bases and J by 2 bases, with 6 bases of the junction left unmatched. CDR3 length equals 16 residues. The CDR3 is CASSYGASGFTDTQYF. The CDR3, as DNA: TGTGCCAGCAGTTACGGCGCTAGCGGGTTCACAGATACGCAGTATTTT.

The chain has TRBV4-1 and TRBJ2-7, with D uncertain. V gave up 1 base and J gave up 0 bases, with 16 bases separating them. Germline CDR1 is MGHRA and CDR2 is YSYEKL. This CDR3 spans 17 amino acids. In DNA form, the CDR3 reads TGCGCCAGCAGCCAAGCGGTTTACGCCTCGTCCTCCTACGAGCAGTACTTC. This codes for CASSQAVYASSSYEQYF.

The sample holds a few counts of this clonotype. V is TRBV10-3 and J is TRBJ2-1; no firm D call. Germline CDR1 reads ENHRY; CDR2 reads SYGVKD. V was trimmed by 7 bases and J by 4 bases, leaving 8 bases between them. This CDR3 has 12 residues. CDR3 DNA sequence: TGTGCCATCAATAGCCAGTACAATGAGCAGTTCTTC. It is translated as CAINSQYNEQFF.

The table lists this clonotype with a few counts. V usage is TRBV27 and J usage is TRBJ2-6; 8 bases are shared with TRBD1. CDR3 length equals 17 residues. V trimming: 5 bases; J trimming: 0 bases; junction bases outside the gene matches: 6. CDR1 is MNHEY and CDR2 is SMNVEV in the germline V gene (reference sequence). CDR3 region: CASSMTGVGSGANVLTF. The DNA for the CDR3 is TGTGCCAGCAGTATGACAGGGGTAGGCTCTGGGGCCAACGTCCTGACTTTC.

This clonotype was counted a few times. The chain recombines TRBV29-1 with TRBJ2-1, with 10 bases aligning to TRBD2. The CDR3 has 15 residues. The V gene's germline CDR1 is SQVTM and CDR2 ANQGSEA. V gave up 4 bases and J gave up 1 base; unmatched junction bases: 4. CDR3 bases: TGCAGCGTTGGGGCTAGCGGGAGATCCTACAATGAGCAGTTCTTC. It encodes CSVGASGRSYNEQFF.

The CDR3 DNA reads TGTGCCAGCAGCTTAGAATCCTCCGAAAAACTGTTTTTT. Translating gives CASSLESSEKLFF. V gene TRBV7-2 combines with J gene TRBJ1-4; no reliable D call. The CDR3 length is 13 residues. Looked up from germline, CDR1 is SGHTA and CDR2 is FQGNSA. Trimming left V 1 base short and J 8 bases short, with 8 bases between.

This clonotype was found a few times. The chain couples TRBV6-5 to TRBJ2-1, with D possibly TRBD2 on 5 matching bases. CDR1 is MNHEY and CDR2 is SVGAGI in the germline V gene. V lost 0 bases, J lost 1 base, and 19 bases lay in between. The CDR3 has 19 amino acids. The CDR3 spells CASSYSKARIRDSYNEQFF. The CDR3 DNA follows: TGTGCCAGCAGTTACTCGAAGGCCCGCATCCGGGATTCCTACAATGAGCAGTTCTTC.

This clonotype was recorded a few times. The chain joins TRBV28 to TRBJ2-7; D is possibly TRBD1 or TRBD2 (6 bases each). Germline lookup yields CDR1 MDHEN and CDR2 SYDVKM. V gave up 10 bases and J gave up 4 bases, with 17 bases separating them. The CDR3 is made up of 13 amino acids. CDR3 protein: CATFGAGTYEQYF. For the CDR3, the DNA is TGTGCCACCTTCGGGGCGGGGACATACGAGCAGTACTTC.